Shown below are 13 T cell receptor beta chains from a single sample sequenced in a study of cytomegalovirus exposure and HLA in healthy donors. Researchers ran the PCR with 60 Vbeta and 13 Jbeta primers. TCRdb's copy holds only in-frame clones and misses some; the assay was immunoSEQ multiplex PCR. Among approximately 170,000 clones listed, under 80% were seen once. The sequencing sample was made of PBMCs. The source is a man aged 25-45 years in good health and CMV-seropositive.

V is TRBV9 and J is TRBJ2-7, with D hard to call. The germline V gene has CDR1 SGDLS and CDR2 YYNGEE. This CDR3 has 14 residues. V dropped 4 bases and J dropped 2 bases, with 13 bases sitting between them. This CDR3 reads CASSPTVFTYEQYF. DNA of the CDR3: TGTGCCAGCAGCCCAACGGTTTTTACCTACGAGCAGTACTTC. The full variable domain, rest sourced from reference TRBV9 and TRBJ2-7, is DSGVTQTPKHLITATGQRVTLRCSPRSGDLSVYWYQQSLDQGLQFLIQYYNGEERAKGNILERFSAQQFPDLHSELNLSSLELGDSALYFCASSPTVFTYEQYFGPGTRLTVT.

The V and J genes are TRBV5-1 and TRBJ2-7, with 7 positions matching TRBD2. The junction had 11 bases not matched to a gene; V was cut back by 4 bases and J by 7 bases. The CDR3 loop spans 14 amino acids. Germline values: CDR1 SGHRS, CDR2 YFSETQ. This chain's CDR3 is CASSPWTSSGEQYF. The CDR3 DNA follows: TGCGCCAGCAGCCCCTGGACTAGTTCTGGGGAGCAGTACTTC.

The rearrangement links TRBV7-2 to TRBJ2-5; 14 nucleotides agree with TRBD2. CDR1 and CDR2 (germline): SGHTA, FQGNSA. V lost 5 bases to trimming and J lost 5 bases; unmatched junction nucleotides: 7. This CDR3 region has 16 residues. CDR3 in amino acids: CASSLRLAGGLETQYF. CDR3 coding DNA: TGTGCCAGCAGCCTAAGACTAGCGGGAGGGTTGGAGACCCAGTACTTC.

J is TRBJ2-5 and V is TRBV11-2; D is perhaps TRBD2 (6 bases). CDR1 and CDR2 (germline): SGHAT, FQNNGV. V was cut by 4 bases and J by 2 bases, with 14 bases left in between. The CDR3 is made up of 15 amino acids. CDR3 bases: TGTGCCAGCAGCTCGGGACTCCCCGGGCAAGAGACCCAGTACTTC. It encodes CASSSGLPGQETQYF. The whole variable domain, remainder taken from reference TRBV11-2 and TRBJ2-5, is EAGVAQSPRYKIIEKRQSVAFWCNPISGHATLYWYQQILGQGPKLLIQFQNNGVVDDSQLPKDRFSAERLKGVDSTLKIQPAKLEDSAVYLCASSSGLPGQETQYFGPGTRLLVL.

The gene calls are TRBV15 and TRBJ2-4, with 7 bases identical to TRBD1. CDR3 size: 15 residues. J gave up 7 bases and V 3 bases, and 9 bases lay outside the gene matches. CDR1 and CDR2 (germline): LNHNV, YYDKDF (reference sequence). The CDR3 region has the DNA TGTGCCACCAGCAGGTTCGGACAGGCCGGGAACATTCAGTACTTC. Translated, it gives CATSRFGQAGNIQYF.

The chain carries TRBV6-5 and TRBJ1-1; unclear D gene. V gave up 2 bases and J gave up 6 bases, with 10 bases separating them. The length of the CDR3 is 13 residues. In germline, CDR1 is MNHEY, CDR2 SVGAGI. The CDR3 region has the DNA TGTGCCAGCAGTTACGACGGCGGGGCTGAAGCTTTCTTT. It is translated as CASSYDGGAEAFF.

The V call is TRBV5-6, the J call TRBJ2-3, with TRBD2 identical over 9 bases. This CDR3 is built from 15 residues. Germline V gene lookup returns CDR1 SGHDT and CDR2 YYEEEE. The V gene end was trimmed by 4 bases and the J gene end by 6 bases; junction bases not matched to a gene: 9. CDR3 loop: CASSRIILAGDTQYF. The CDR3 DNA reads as TGTGCCAGCAGCCGTATCATCCTAGCGGGGGATACGCAGTATTTT. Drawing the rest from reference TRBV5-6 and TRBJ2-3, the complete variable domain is DAGVTQSPTHLIKTRGQQVTLRCSPKSGHDTVSWYQQALGQGPQFIFQYYEEEERQRGNFPDRFSGHQFPNYSSELNVNALLLGDSALYLCASSRIILAGDTQYFGPGTRLTVL.

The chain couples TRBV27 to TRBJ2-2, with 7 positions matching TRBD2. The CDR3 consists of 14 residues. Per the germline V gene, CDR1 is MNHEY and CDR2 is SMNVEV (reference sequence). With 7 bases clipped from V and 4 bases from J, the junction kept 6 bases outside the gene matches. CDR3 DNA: TGTGCCAGCAAGGCGGGAGAGGGCACCGGGGAGCTGTTTTTT. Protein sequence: CASKAGEGTGELFF.

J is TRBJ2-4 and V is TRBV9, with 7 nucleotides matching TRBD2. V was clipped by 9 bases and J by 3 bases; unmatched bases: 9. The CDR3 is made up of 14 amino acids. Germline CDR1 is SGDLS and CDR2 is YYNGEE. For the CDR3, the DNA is TGTGCCACCCGGGGGGAAGGGGACAAAAACATTCAGTACTTC. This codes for CATRGEGDKNIQYF. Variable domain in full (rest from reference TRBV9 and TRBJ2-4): DSGVTQTPKHLITATGQRVTLRCSPRSGDLSVYWYQQSLDQGLQFLIQYYNGEERAKGNILERFSAQQFPDLHSELNLSSLELGDSALYFCATRGEGDKNIQYFGAGTRLSVL.

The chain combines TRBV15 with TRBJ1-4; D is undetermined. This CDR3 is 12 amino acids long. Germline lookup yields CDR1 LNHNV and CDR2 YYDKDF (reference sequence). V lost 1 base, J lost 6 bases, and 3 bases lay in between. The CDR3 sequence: CATSRVYEKLFF. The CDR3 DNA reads TGTGCCACCAGCAGAGTCTATGAAAAACTGTTTTTT.

The CDR3 DNA sequence: TGCAGCGTTGCTTTTACAGAGAACACTGAAGCTTTCTTT. Residues: CSVAFTENTEAFF. This rearrangement joins TRBV29-1 to TRBJ1-1; D unclear. The CDR3 is made up of 13 amino acids. CDR1 and CDR2 from the germline V gene are SQVTM and ANQGSEA. Trimming removed 4 bases at V and 1 base at J, with 10 bases between.

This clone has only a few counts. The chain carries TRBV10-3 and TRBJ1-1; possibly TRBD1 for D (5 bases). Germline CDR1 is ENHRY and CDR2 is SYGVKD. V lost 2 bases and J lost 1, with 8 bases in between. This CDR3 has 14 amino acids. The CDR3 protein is CAISERGGNTEAFF. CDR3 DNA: TGTGCCATCAGTGAGAGGGGTGGGAACACTGAAGCTTTCTTT.

CDR3 in amino acids: CASSSSSGANVLTF. CDR3 sequence (DNA): TGTGCCAGCAGCTCCAGCTCTGGGGCCAACGTCCTGACTTTC. The rearrangement uses TRBV5-4 and TRBJ2-6, with D hard to call. V lost 3 bases and J 0 bases, leaving 4 bases between the germline ends. The germline V gene encodes CDR1 SGHNT and CDR2 YYREEE (reference sequence). The CDR3 length is 14 residues.